This TCR beta chain was found in a study of naive and memory T cell subsets. Overall study findings and caveats: In naive cells, over 95% of TCR sequences were seen only once.

After the first PCR, alpha and beta chain libraries were processed separately. CMV status came from CD4+ T cell IFNgamma after overnight CMV lysate stimulation of fresh PBMCs. Judged by abundance, this clonotype is medium-sized (0.01 to 0.1%). Its antigen remains unidentified. Looked up from germline, CDR1 is SGHAT and CDR2 is FQDESV (reference sequence). CDR3 size: 16 residues. Trimming stripped 5 bases from V and 1 base from J, with 17 bases between. The beta constant-region primer was an equimolar mix of two oligonucleotides covering TRBC1 and TRBC2. From the UMI-ligation and nested PCR reads, TCRdb called clonotypes with MiXCR, one entry per CDR3 protein. The sample lists some 21,000 distinct CDR3 sequences, 11% occurring once.

Sequencing input: central memory CD8+ T cells from blood. The sequence derives from a human donor in good health. This chain connects TRBV11-1 to TRBJ1-1; D is possibly TRBD1 (6 bases). CDR3 coding DNA: TGTGCCAGCAGCCCTACGGGGGGCAGGACGAACACTGAAGCTTTCTTT. It yields the protein CASSPTGGRTNTEAFF.